Listed below are T cell receptor beta chains from one sample, sequenced in a study of blood T cell repertoires in COVID-19. Data came from immunoSEQ multiplex PCR; TCRdb stores just in-frame clones and leaves some out. The sample includes nearly 350,000 clones, approximately 82% of them seen just once. Sequencing was performed on peripheral blood. The receptors shown here come from a young man with active or convalescent COVID-19. CDR3s include the opening cysteine and the closing phenylalanine or tryptophan. The D gene is left open where the match is weak. The size field is filled for only some rows; it gives once, few, many or a size class.

size: few
V: TRBV7-6
length: 13
D: NA
J: TRBJ2-2
CDR3: CASSPGQTGELFF
DNA: TGTGCCAGCAGCCCAGGACAGACCGGGGAGCTGTTTTTT

size: NA
V: TRBV6-5
length: 16
D: TRBD2
J: TRBJ2-1
CDR3: CASSYGREAYYNEQFF
DNA: TGTGCCAGCAGTTACGGGCGGGAGGCGTACTACAATGAGCAGTTCTTC

size: NA
V: TRBV6-5
length: 14
D: NA
J: TRBJ2-7
CDR3: CASSPDTLYYEQYF
DNA: TGTGCCAGCAGCCCGGACACCCTTTACTACGAGCAGTACTTC

size: NA
V: TRBV7-9
length: 14
D: NA
J: TRBJ1-1
CDR3: CASSPRDLNTEAFF
DNA: TGTGCCAGCAGCCCACGGGATTTGAACACTGAAGCTTTCTTT

size: NA
V: TRBV19
length: 15
D: TRBD1
J: TRBJ1-5
CDR3: CASSTRTGGGQPQHF
DNA: TGTGCCAGTAGTACCCGAACAGGGGGCGGTCAGCCCCAGCATTTT

size: NA
V: TRBV9
length: 16
D: TRBD1
J: TRBJ2-7
CDR3: CASSSTSGTGPYEQYF
DNA: TGTGCCAGCAGCTCTACATCCGGGACAGGCCCCTACGAGCAGTACTTC

size: NA
V: TRBV15
length: 16
D: NA
J: TRBJ2-7
CDR3: CATSRSRSGGRVEQYF
DNA: TGTGCCACCAGCAGATCACGATCCGGGGGTAGGGTCGAGCAGTACTTC

size: few
V: TRBV30
length: 18
D: TRBD1
J: TRBJ1-3
CDR3: CAWSRTGTGFFSGNTIYF
DNA: TGTGCCTGGAGTCGCACCGGGACAGGGTTTTTCTCTGGAAACACCATATATTTT

size: NA
V: TRBV6-2/TRBV6-3
length: 13
D: NA
J: TRBJ1-5
CDR3: CASSLTGTQPQHF
DNA: TGTGCCAGCAGTCTCACAGGGACACAGCCCCAGCATTTT

size: NA
V: TRBV3-1/TRBV3-2
length: 19
D: TRBD2
J: TRBJ2-1
CDR3: CASSQVKASGDPSYNEQFF
DNA: TGTGCCAGCAGCCAAGTAAAGGCTAGCGGAGACCCCTCCTACAATGAGCAGTTCTTC

size: NA
V: TRBV7-2
length: 15
D: TRBD2
J: TRBJ2-2
CDR3: CVSSGRTSGTGELFF
DNA: TGTGTCAGCAGCGGCAGGACTAGCGGCACCGGGGAGCTGTTTTTT

size: NA
V: TRBV7-2
length: 14
D: NA
J: TRBJ1-1
CDR3: CASTQQGLGTEAFF
DNA: TGTGCCAGCACCCAACAGGGCCTCGGCACTGAAGCTTTCTTT

size: once
V: TRBV4-1
length: 16
D: NA
J: TRBJ1-1
CDR3: CASSQGGGVLNTEAFF
DNA: TGCGCCAGCAGCCAAGGAGGGGGGGTATTGAACACTGAAGCTTTCTTT

size: NA
V: TRBV5-1
length: 14
D: NA
J: TRBJ2-2
CDR3: CASLRAPGTGELFF
DNA: TGCGCCAGCCTCAGGGCCCCGGGCACCGGGGAGCTGTTTTTT

size: few
V: TRBV6-1
length: 15
D: NA
J: TRBJ1-5
CDR3: CASSEAGQGNQPQHF
DNA: TGTGCCAGCAGTGAAGCTGGGCAGGGGAATCAGCCCCAGCATTTT

size: NA
V: TRBV24-1
length: 15
D: TRBD2
J: TRBJ2-5
CDR3: CATSDQREGQETQYF
DNA: TGTGCCACCAGTGACCAGCGGGAGGGCCAAGAGACCCAGTACTTC

size: NA
V: TRBV11-3
length: 14
D: TRBD2
J: TRBJ2-5
CDR3: CASSLGGSEETQYF
DNA: TGTGCCAGCAGCTTAGGCGGGAGCGAAGAGACCCAGTACTTC

size: NA
V: TRBV2
length: 13
D: NA
J: TRBJ2-5
CDR3: CASSESLKETQYF
DNA: TGTGCCAGCAGTGAGAGTCTGAAAGAGACCCAGTACTTC

size: few
V: TRBV2
length: 14
D: TRBD1
J: TRBJ1-2
CDR3: CASRQGQAVYGYTF
DNA: TGTGCCAGCAGGCAAGGACAGGCCGTCTATGGCTACACCTTC

size: NA
V: TRBV24-1
length: 13
D: NA
J: TRBJ2-1
CDR3: CATSFGGDNEQFF
DNA: TGTGCCACCAGTTTTGGAGGAGACAATGAGCAGTTCTTC

size: few
V: TRBV18
length: 16
D: NA
J: TRBJ2-7
CDR3: CASSPVRGANQGEQYF
DNA: TGTGCCAGCTCACCAGTTAGAGGAGCCAACCAGGGCGAGCAGTACTTC

size: many
V: TRBV19
length: 14
D: TRBD1
J: TRBJ2-5
CDR3: CASTATGNQETQYF
DNA: TGTGCCAGTACCGCGACAGGGAACCAAGAGACCCAGTACTTC

size: NA
V: TRBV19
length: 16
D: TRBD1
J: TRBJ2-7
CDR3: CASSISGTGASYEQYF
DNA: TGTGCCAGTAGTATTTCCGGGACAGGAGCTTCCTACGAGCAGTACTTC

size: NA
V: TRBV6-5
length: 14
D: TRBD1
J: TRBJ2-7
CDR3: CASSLDRDPYEQYF
DNA: TGTGCCAGCAGCCTTGACAGGGACCCCTACGAGCAGTACTTC

size: few
V: TRBV5-6
length: 15
D: NA
J: TRBJ1-4
CDR3: CASSLAGRGTEKLFF
DNA: TGTGCCAGCAGCTTGGCCGGGAGGGGGACTGAAAAACTGTTTTTT

size: NA
V: TRBV3-1/TRBV3-2
length: 14
D: TRBD1
J: TRBJ1-1
CDR3: CASSGQDGATEAFF
DNA: TGTGCCAGCAGCGGACAGGACGGGGCCACTGAAGCTTTCTTT

size: few
V: TRBV4-1
length: 14
D: NA
J: TRBJ2-2
CDR3: CASSQEGDTGELFF
DNA: TGCGCCAGCAGCCAAGAGGGAGACACCGGGGAGCTGTTTTTT

size: NA
V: TRBV19
length: 13
D: NA
J: TRBJ1-5
CDR3: CASSGTGGQPQHF
DNA: TGTGCCAGTTCAGGGACCGGGGGGCAGCCCCAGCATTTT

size: NA
V: TRBV6-2/TRBV6-3
length: 15
D: TRBD2
J: TRBJ2-1
CDR3: CASSPLGLADNEQFF
DNA: TGTGCCAGCAGCCCTCTTGGACTAGCGGATAATGAGCAGTTCTTC

size: few
V: TRBV10-3
length: 16
D: NA
J: TRBJ1-1
CDR3: CAISQTRKGGDTEAFF
DNA: TGTGCCATCAGTCAGACAAGAAAAGGAGGGGACACTGAAGCTTTCTTT

size: NA
V: TRBV7-2
length: 14
D: NA
J: TRBJ2-2
CDR3: CASSFTRRTGELFF
DNA: TGTGCCAGCAGCTTTACTAGGAGGACCGGGGAGCTGTTTTTT

size: NA
V: TRBV6-5
length: 15
D: TRBD2
J: TRBJ2-1
CDR3: CASRIAGASYNEQFF
DNA: TGTGCCAGCAGGATAGCGGGAGCCAGCTACAATGAGCAGTTCTTC

size: NA
V: TRBV10-3
length: 16
D: TRBD1
J: TRBJ1-5
CDR3: CAISESGRGSNQPQHF
DNA: TGTGCCATCAGTGAGTCGGGCAGGGGGAGCAATCAGCCCCAGCATTTT

size: NA
V: TRBV7-2
length: 13
D: TRBD1
J: TRBJ2-7
CDR3: CASSMGQGSEQYF
DNA: TGTGCCAGCAGCATGGGACAGGGCTCCGAGCAGTACTTC

size: once
V: TRBV7-2
length: 12
D: NA
J: TRBJ2-5
CDR3: CASSLAPGTQYF
DNA: TGTGCCAGCAGCTTAGCGCCCGGGACCCAGTACTTC

size: NA
V: TRBV4-2
length: 17
D: NA
J: TRBJ1-3
CDR3: CASSQVLGRYSGNTIYF
DNA: TGTGCCAGCAGCCAAGTTCTGGGCAGGTACTCTGGAAACACCATATATTTT

size: NA
V: TRBV7-8
length: 16
D: TRBD2
J: TRBJ2-3
CDR3: CASSPSQAGVTDTQYF
DNA: TGTGCCAGCAGCCCCTCTCAGGCGGGGGTGACAGATACGCAGTATTTT

size: NA
V: TRBV4-1
length: 14
D: NA
J: TRBJ2-1
CDR3: CASSQVRASDEQFF
DNA: TGCGCCAGCAGCCAAGTTCGGGCTAGCGATGAGCAGTTCTTC

size: NA
V: TRBV4-3
length: 16
D: NA
J: TRBJ2-3
CDR3: CASSPTPSAGQDTQYF
DNA: TGCGCCAGCAGCCCCACCCCCTCGGCGGGGCAGGATACGCAGTATTTT

size: NA
V: TRBV7-2
length: 14
D: NA
J: TRBJ2-1
CDR3: CASSLGRSLGEQFF
DNA: TGTGCCAGCAGCTTAGGCAGGTCCTTAGGAGAGCAGTTCTTC

size: NA
V: TRBV6-2/TRBV6-3
length: 13
D: NA
J: TRBJ2-7
CDR3: CASSSPTDYEQYF
DNA: TGTGCCAGCAGCTCTCCGACTGACTACGAGCAGTACTTC

size: NA
V: TRBV5-1
length: 17
D: TRBD2
J: TRBJ2-1
CDR3: CASSWGSGTSGYNEQFF
DNA: TGCGCCAGCAGCTGGGGTTCCGGGACTAGCGGGTACAATGAGCAGTTCTTC

size: NA
V: TRBV18
length: 13
D: NA
J: TRBJ1-5
CDR3: CASSPPGGQPQHF
DNA: TGTGCCAGCTCACCACCGGGGGGTCAGCCCCAGCATTTT

size: NA
V: TRBV30
length: 15
D: NA
J: TRBJ1-6
CDR3: CAWSPQGKGDSPLHF
DNA: TGTGCCTGGAGCCCACAGGGAAAAGGTGATTCACCCCTCCACTTT

size: NA
V: TRBV19
length: 14
D: NA
J: TRBJ1-2
CDR3: CASSVTAANYGYTF
DNA: TGTGCCAGTAGTGTGACTGCAGCTAACTATGGCTACACCTTC

size: NA
V: TRBV18
length: 15
D: NA
J: TRBJ1-5
CDR3: CASSPTTGGNQPQHF
DNA: TGTGCCAGCTCACCAACGACAGGTGGCAATCAGCCCCAGCATTTT

size: NA
V: TRBV11-3
length: 16
D: NA
J: TRBJ1-3
CDR3: CASSTGHVFSGNTIYF
DNA: TGTGCCAGCAGCACCGGACACGTATTCTCTGGAAACACCATATATTTT

size: once
V: TRBV6-1
length: 14
D: NA
J: TRBJ1-2
CDR3: CASSRTDRNYGYTF
DNA: TGTGCCAGCAGTCGGACAGACCGAAACTATGGCTACACCTTC

size: NA
V: TRBV9
length: 15
D: TRBD2
J: TRBJ2-1
CDR3: CASTLAGGSYNEQFF
DNA: TGTGCCAGCACCTTAGCGGGGGGCTCCTACAATGAGCAGTTCTTC

size: NA
V: TRBV6-6
length: 13
D: TRBD1
J: TRBJ1-5
CDR3: CASSGDRNQPQHF
DNA: TGTGCCAGCAGTGGGGACAGAAATCAGCCCCAGCATTTT

size: once
V: TRBV11-2
length: 16
D: TRBD2
J: TRBJ2-4
CDR3: CASSLGTSGRAGIQYF
DNA: TGTGCCAGCAGCTTAGGTACTAGCGGGAGGGCCGGCATTCAGTACTTC

size: NA
V: TRBV5-1
length: 17
D: TRBD2
J: TRBJ2-1
CDR3: CASSQGLAGRSYNEQFF
DNA: TGCGCCAGCAGCCAGGGACTAGCGGGGAGATCCTACAATGAGCAGTTCTTC